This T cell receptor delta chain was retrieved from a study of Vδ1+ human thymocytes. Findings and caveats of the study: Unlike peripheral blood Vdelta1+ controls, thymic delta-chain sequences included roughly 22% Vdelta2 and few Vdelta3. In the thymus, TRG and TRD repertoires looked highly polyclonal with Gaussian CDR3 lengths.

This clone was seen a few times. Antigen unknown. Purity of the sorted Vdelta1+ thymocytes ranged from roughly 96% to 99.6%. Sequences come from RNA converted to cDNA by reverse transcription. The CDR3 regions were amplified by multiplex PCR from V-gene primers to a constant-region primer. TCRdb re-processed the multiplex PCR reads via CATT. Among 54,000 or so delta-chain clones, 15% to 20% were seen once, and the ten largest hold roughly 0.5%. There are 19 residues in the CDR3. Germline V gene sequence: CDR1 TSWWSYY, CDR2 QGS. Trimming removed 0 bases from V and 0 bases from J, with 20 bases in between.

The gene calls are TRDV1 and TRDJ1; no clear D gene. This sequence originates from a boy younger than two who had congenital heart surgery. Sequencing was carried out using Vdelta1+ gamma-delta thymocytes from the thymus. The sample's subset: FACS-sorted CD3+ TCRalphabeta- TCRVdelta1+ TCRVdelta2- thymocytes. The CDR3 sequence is CALGELYPYCASYTDKLIF. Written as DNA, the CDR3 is TGTGCTCTTGGGGAACTTTATCCGTACTGTGCATCATACACCGATAAACTCATCTTT.